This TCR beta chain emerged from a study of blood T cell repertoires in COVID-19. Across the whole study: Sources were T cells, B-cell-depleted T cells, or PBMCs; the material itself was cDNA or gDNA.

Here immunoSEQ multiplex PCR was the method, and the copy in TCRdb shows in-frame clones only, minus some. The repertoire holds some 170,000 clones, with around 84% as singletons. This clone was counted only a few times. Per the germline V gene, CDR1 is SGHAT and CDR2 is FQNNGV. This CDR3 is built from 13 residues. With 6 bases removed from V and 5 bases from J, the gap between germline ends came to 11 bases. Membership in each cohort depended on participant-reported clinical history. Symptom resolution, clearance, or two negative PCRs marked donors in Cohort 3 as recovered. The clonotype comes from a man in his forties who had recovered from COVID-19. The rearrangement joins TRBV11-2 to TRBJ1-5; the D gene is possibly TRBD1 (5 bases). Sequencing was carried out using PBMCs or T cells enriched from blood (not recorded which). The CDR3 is CASSRGFYQPQHF. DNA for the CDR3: TGTGCCAGCAGTCGGGGGTTTTATCAGCCCCAGCATTTT.